Following are 27 T cell receptor beta chains from one sample sequenced in a study of blood T cell repertoires in COVID-19. Libraries were prepared by immunoSEQ multiplex PCR; TCRdb keeps only in-frame clonotypes and omits some of them. Here the sample spans about 140,000 clones, roughly 80% being singletons. The sample comprised peripheral blood. These receptor sequences come from a man aged 50 to 60 with acute or convalescent COVID-19.

This clone was detected only once. The genes are TRBV5-1 and TRBJ1-6, with 9 nucleotides matching TRBD1. V shed 0 bases and J 8 bases; nucleotides not matched to a gene: 0. CDR3 length: 14 residues. CDR1 and CDR2 (germline): SGHRS, YFSETQ. For the CDR3, the DNA is TGCGCCAGCAGCTTGGACAGGGGGCATTCACCCCTCCACTTT. Translation: CASSLDRGHSPLHF.

This clone was observed a handful of times. The rearrangement joins TRBV5-4 to TRBJ2-1, with TRBD1 identical over 7 bases. The J segment lost 6 bases and the V segment lost 4 bases, leaving 4 bases of the junction unmatched. The V gene's germline CDR1 is SGHNT and CDR2 YYREEE (reference sequence). The CDR3 length is 13 residues. CDR3 sequence reads: CASSGDSGNEQFF. The CDR3 coding sequence is TGTGCCAGCAGCGGGGACAGTGGCAATGAGCAGTTCTTC.

In this sample, this clone turned up once. The genes are TRBV5-5 and TRBJ2-6, with 8 positions matching TRBD1. Germline assignment: CDR1 SGHKS and CDR2 YYEKEE (reference sequence). The CDR3 has 18 amino acids. V trimming: 1 base; J trimming: 1 base; junction bases outside the gene matches: 7. The CDR3 DNA is TGTGCCAGCAGCTTGAGAGGCCAGGGGGCGTCTGGGGCCAACGTCCTGACTTTC. The encoded protein is CASSLRGQGASGANVLTF.

The genes are TRBV15 and TRBJ2-3, with 7 bases that match TRBD1. Germline loops: CDR1 LNHNV, CDR2 YYDKDF (reference sequence). The CDR3 totals 17 residues. With 2 bases clipped from V and 1 base from J, the junction kept 9 bases outside the gene matches. DNA for the CDR3: TGTGCCACCAGCAGACGCACAGGGGCCCTTCGCACAGATACGCAGTATTTT. Amino acids: CATSRRTGALRTDTQYF.

The chain carries TRBV9 and TRBJ2-1; possible D gene TRBD2, 6 bases. The CDR3 has 14 residues. Germline V gene lookup returns CDR1 SGDLS and CDR2 YYNGEE. Trimming removed 0 bases from V and 7 bases from J, with 11 bases in between. The CDR3 nucleotides read TGTGCCAGCAGCGTAGGGCCCGGAGGGAATGAGCAGTTCTTC. Translation gives CASSVGPGGNEQFF.

V usage is TRBV5-4 and J usage is TRBJ2-7; 8 nucleotides agree with TRBD1. The germline gives CDR1 SGHNT, CDR2 YYREEE (reference sequence). V trimming: 1 base; J trimming: 6 bases; junction bases outside the gene matches: 3. The CDR3 loop spans 13 amino acids. Here the CDR3 DNA reads TGTGCCAGCAGCTTGACAGGGGGTAGCGAGCAGTACGTC. It yields the protein CASSLTGGSEQYV.

The J gene is TRBJ1-2, the V gene TRBV6-5; D is ambiguous. CDR1 MNHEY and CDR2 SVGAGI come from the germline V gene. Deletions cut 5 bases from V and 4 bases from J, with 17 bases between. CDR3 length: 15 residues. The CDR3 DNA is TGTGCCAGCAGTCCCCTGGGAGGGAGGGCCTATGGCTACACCTTC. It translates to CASSPLGGRAYGYTF.

The rearrangement uses TRBV6-1 and TRBJ2-1; D not certain. Per the germline V gene, CDR1 is MNHNS and CDR2 is SASEGT. This CDR3 has 17 residues. V dropped 2 bases and J dropped 6 bases, with 20 bases sitting between them. CDR3 DNA sequence: TGTGCCAGCAGTGAATCAAGAACAGTCGGTTTGTCCAATGAGCAGTTCTTC. Amino acids: CASSESRTVGLSNEQFF.

The V call is TRBV5-1, the J call TRBJ1-2; D is unresolved. CDR1 and CDR2 from the germline V gene are SGHRS and YFSETQ. The CDR3 consists of 13 residues. Deletions cut 6 bases from V and 4 bases from J, with 13 bases between. The chain's CDR3 is CASMTGEGYGYTF. The CDR3, as DNA: TGCGCCAGCATGACGGGAGAGGGCTATGGCTACACCTTC.

The chain recombines TRBV2 with TRBJ1-4, with unresolved D. The CDR3 is 13 residues long. V dropped 4 bases and J dropped 4 bases, with 7 bases sitting between them. In germline, CDR1 is SNHLY, CDR2 FYNNEI. CDR3 bases: TGTGCCAGCAGTGGTTTAGATAATGAAAAACTGTTTTTT. This encodes CASSGLDNEKLFF.

The chain joins TRBV12-3 or TRBV12-4 to TRBJ1-1; no clear D gene. There are 13 residues in the CDR3. The V end was cut by 2 bases, the J end by 4 bases, with 8 bases between. In nucleotides, the CDR3 is TGTGCCAGCAGTTTAAACCCGGGCACTGAAGCTTTCTTT. Translation: CASSLNPGTEAFF.

The rearrangement joins TRBV2 to TRBJ1-5; D ambiguous. Germline loops: CDR1 SNHLY, CDR2 FYNNEI. CDR3 length equals 14 residues. The V end was cut by 1 base, the J end by 3 bases, with 7 bases between. The CDR3 protein is CASSEGGFNQPQHF. CDR3 DNA sequence: TGTGCCAGCAGTGAAGGAGGGTTCAATCAGCCCCAGCATTTT.

This chain connects TRBV5-4 to TRBJ2-7, with 10 bases lining up with TRBD1. CDR1 is SGHNT and CDR2 is YYREEE in the germline V gene (reference sequence). With 4 bases clipped from V and 3 bases from J, the junction kept 1 base outside the gene matches. CDR3 size: 13 residues. The CDR3 DNA follows: TGTGCCAGCAGCGGGGACAGGGGCTACGAGCAGTACTTC. It specifies CASSGDRGYEQYF.

The rearrangement joins TRBV27 to TRBJ2-7; possibly TRBD1 for D (6 bases). Germline V lookup: CDR1 MNHEY, CDR2 SMNVEV (reference sequence). The CDR3 has 14 residues. V dropped 1 base and J dropped 0 bases, with 7 bases sitting between them. DNA of the CDR3: TGTGCCAGCAGTTTATACAGGGACTCCTACGAGCAGTACGTC. Amino acids: CASSLYRDSYEQYV.

The chain links TRBV5-1 to TRBJ2-5, with TRBD2 matching over 14 bases. J gave up 5 bases and V 2 bases, and 5 bases lay outside the gene matches. Germline values: CDR1 SGHRS, CDR2 YFSETQ. The CDR3 extends over 16 amino acids. The CDR3 DNA follows: TGCGCCAGCAGCTTAGGACTAGCGGGGGGTTTGGAGACCCAGTACTTC. Amino acid sequence: CASSLGLAGGLETQYF.

This clone turned up a few times. The chain is built from TRBV2 and TRBJ1-5; TRBD1 is a possible D gene (5 bases). V was pared by 2 bases and J by 1 base, with 6 bases between. The CDR3 has 14 residues. Germline V lookup: CDR1 SNHLY, CDR2 FYNNEI. CDR3 bases: TGTGCCAGCAGTGAAAGGGGAAGCAATCAGCCCCAGCATTTT. It yields the protein CASSERGSNQPQHF. Combining the CDR3 with reference TRBV2 and TRBJ1-5 gives the whole variable domain EPEVTQTPSHQVTQMGQEVILRCVPISNHLYFYWYRQILGQKVEFLVSFYNNEISEKSEIFDDQFSVERPDGSNFTLKIRSTKLEDSAMYFCASSERGSNQPQHFGDGTRLSIL.

The rearrangement joins TRBV6-6 to TRBJ1-6, with D perhaps TRBD1 (6 bases). From germline, CDR1 is MNHNY and CDR2 SVGAGI (reference sequence). This CDR3 region has 15 residues. The V end lost 9 bases, the J end lost 7 bases, and 19 bases lay between the germline ends. The CDR3: CASNEDRHPNSPLHF. The CDR3 DNA follows: TGTGCCAGTAACGAGGACAGACACCCAAATTCACCCCTCCACTTT.

This clone was picked up one time. The V gene is TRBV18, the J gene TRBJ2-1; 8 bases map to TRBD2. The CDR3 totals 18 residues. Trimming at V came to 0 bases and at J to 0 bases, leaving 7 bases not matched to a gene. CDR1 and CDR2 (germline): KGHSH, LQKENI. The CDR3 DNA is TGTGCCAGCTCACCACCTGTTGCCGGGACTAGCTCCTACAATGAGCAGTTCTTC. It codes for CASSPPVAGTSSYNEQFF.

The chain couples TRBV11-2 to TRBJ1-1; tentatively, D is TRBD1 (6 bases). The V gene lost 5 bases and the J gene lost 2 bases, with 15 bases spanning the gap. Germline loops: CDR1 SGHAT, CDR2 FQNNGV. CDR3 length: 15 amino acids. CDR3 loop: CASSPGGGGNTEAFF. In DNA, the CDR3 is TGTGCCAGCAGCCCAGGAGGGGGGGGAAACACTGAAGCTTTCTTT.

The chain recombines TRBV10-1 with TRBJ1-2; D remains ambiguous. Germline lookup yields CDR1 WNHNN and CDR2 SYGVQD (reference sequence). Trimming left V 8 bases short and J 6 bases short, with 19 bases between. The CDR3 consists of 14 residues. CDR3 DNA sequence: TGCGCCAGCGAGTGGCTGGGAGCAGTAGATGGCTACACCTTC. Protein product: CASEWLGAVDGYTF.

This clone has just a few counts. V gene TRBV7-4 combines with J gene TRBJ2-5; 9 bases are shared with TRBD2. J was trimmed by 2 bases and V by 1 base; bases with no gene match: 8. The germline V gene encodes CDR1 SGHVT and CDR2 SQSDAQ. The CDR3 loop spans 17 amino acids. CDR3 coding DNA: TGTGCCAGCAGCTTAGAAGGGGGGACTAGCCTACAAGAGACCCAGTACTTC. This encodes CASSLEGGTSLQETQYF.

This rearrangement joins TRBV2 to TRBJ1-1, with D possibly matching TRBD1 (5 bases). V dropped 3 bases and J dropped 1 base, with 9 bases sitting between them. This CDR3 is 14 amino acids long. Germline loops: CDR1 SNHLY, CDR2 FYNNEI. The CDR3: CASSDRVANTEAFF. The CDR3 region has the DNA TGTGCCAGCAGTGACAGGGTTGCGAACACTGAAGCTTTCTTT.

The chain uses TRBV2 and TRBJ2-5, with a weak D call TRBD2 (7 bases). Germline-derived CDR1 and CDR2 are SNHLY and FYNNEI. V gave up 9 bases and J gave up 1 base, with 9 bases separating them. This CDR3 comprises 12 residues. Written as DNA, the CDR3 is TGTGCCAGTGGGGGGGCCCAAGAGACCCAGTACTTC. Translating it yields CASGGAQETQYF.

V gene TRBV12-3 or TRBV12-4 combines with J gene TRBJ1-2; a weak D match, TRBD1 (6 bases). V lost 5 bases and J lost 2, with 9 bases in between. The CDR3 runs to 13 residues. This chain's CDR3 is CASSNTGNYGYTF. The CDR3 bases are TGTGCCAGCAGTAATACAGGGAACTATGGCTACACCTTC.

The chain carries TRBV6-1 and TRBJ2-3; TRBD2 matches at 9 bases. This CDR3 comprises 15 residues. The V gene's germline CDR1 is MNHNS and CDR2 SASEGT. V shed 3 bases and J 8 bases; nucleotides not matched to a gene: 9. CDR3 sequence: CASSDGTSRSSTQYF. The DNA of the CDR3 is TGTGCCAGCAGTGACGGGACTAGCCGTTCGAGTACGCAGTATTTT.

This clone came up once. This rearrangement joins TRBV7-8 to TRBJ2-2; 9 bases line up with TRBD1. CDR1 and CDR2 from the germline V gene are SGHVS and FQNEAQ. V gave up 4 bases and J gave up 4 bases; unmatched junction bases: 4. The CDR3 is 15 amino acids. The CDR3 coding sequence is TGTGCCAGCAGCTCCGGGACAGGGAGCACCGGGGAGCTGTTTTTT. Its protein is CASSSGTGSTGELFF. Filled out from reference TRBV7-8 and TRBJ2-2, the complete variable domain reads GAGVSQSPRYKVAKRGQDVALRCDPISGHVSLFWYQQALGQGPEFLTYFQNEAQLDKSGLPSDRFFAERPEGSVSTLKIQRTQQEDSAVYLCASSSGTGSTGELFFGEGSRLTVL.

The chain couples TRBV30 to TRBJ1-2; D is perhaps TRBD1 (5 bases). Germline V gene lookup returns CDR1 GTSNPN and CDR2 SVGIG (reference sequence). The CDR3 consists of 12 residues. The V end lost 3 bases, the J end lost 4 bases, and 9 bases lay between the germline ends. CDR3 residues: CAWSGQGYGYTF. CDR3 in DNA: TGTGCCTGGAGCGGGCAGGGCTATGGCTACACCTTC.